This T cell receptor beta chain was documented in a study of blood T cell repertoires in COVID-19. TCRdb keeps only in-frame clones here, not all; method: immunoSEQ multiplex PCR. The sample includes over 50,000 clones, 88% of them seen just once. Germline V lookup: CDR1 SGHVS, CDR2 FQNEAQ. The CDR3 extends over 16 amino acids. Trimming took 0 bases from V and 9 from J; bases not matched to a gene: 10. The TCR originated in a human donor in a cohort sampled during active COVID-19. The specimen sequenced was peripheral blood. The chain joins TRBV7-8 to TRBJ2-4, with 8 bases fitting TRBD1. The CDR3 sequence is CASSLAIRGREFIQYF. As DNA, the CDR3 is TGTGCCAGCAGCTTAGCGATCAGGGGGCGAGAGTTCATTCAGTACTTC.